This paragraph covers one TCR beta chain sequence. Its antigen is unknown. The germline V gene has CDR1 GTSNPN and CDR2 SVGIG (reference sequence). The CDR3 sequence is 15 residues long. V was pared by 2 bases and J by 8 bases, with 14 bases of the junction left unmatched. Sequencing was performed with immunoSEQ multiplex PCR; in TCRdb, only in-frame clones are kept and a portion is missing. This sample yields around 33,000 clones, of which around 94% are seen a single time; less than 0.85% belongs to the top ten. The data stem from a study of graft-versus-host responses after intestinal transplantation. Background on the study: Following induction with anti-thymocyte globulin, all recipients were given tacrolimus and steroids for two to four years.

Study observations and caveats: Levels of circulating GvH clones at their peak were associated with early post-transplant HvG declines.

The chain couples TRBV30 to TRBJ1-2; 7 bases match TRBD1. The specimen comprised PBMCs, sampled 16 days after intestinal transplant. The TCR was taken from a human patient who received an intestinal transplant, so some T cells may come from the graft donor. CDR3 coding DNA: TGTGCCTGGAGTTCCGCCCGGACAGGCGGAAAGGGCTACACCTTC. It encodes CAWSSARTGGKGYTF.